What follows describes a single T cell receptor (beta chain). The antigen remains undetermined. A multiplex PCR was run with 60 Vbeta primers and 13 Jbeta primers. The data were produced by immunoSEQ multiplex PCR, yet TCRdb's version contains in-frame clones alone and is incomplete. The table shows approximately 88,000 clones, with roughly 80% occurring only once. Per the germline V gene, CDR1 is SGHAT and CDR2 is FQDESV (reference sequence). CDR3 length: 15 amino acids. Trimming removed 0 bases from V and 4 bases from J; junction bases left unmatched: 2. The data belong to a study of cytomegalovirus exposure and HLA in healthy donors. The study, taken as a whole, reports: TCR beta V- and J-gene trimming was later associated with a missense DCLRE1C variant.

Sequencing was done on a sample of PBMCs. The sequence was obtained from a man aged 45 to 65 in good health and CMV-seropositive. The rearrangement links TRBV11-1 to TRBJ2-3, with 9 bases that match TRBD2. The CDR3 bases are TGTGCCAGCAGCTTAGCGCGGGGGGGAGCAGATACGCAGTATTTT. Residues: CASSLARGGADTQYF. The entire variable domain, with the rest obtained from reference TRBV11-1 and TRBJ2-3, is as follows: EAEVAQSPRYKITEKSQAVAFWCDPISGHATLYWYRQILGQGPELLVQFQDESVVDDSQLPKDRFSAERLKGVDSTLKIQPAELGDSAMYLCASSLARGGADTQYFGPGTRLTVL.